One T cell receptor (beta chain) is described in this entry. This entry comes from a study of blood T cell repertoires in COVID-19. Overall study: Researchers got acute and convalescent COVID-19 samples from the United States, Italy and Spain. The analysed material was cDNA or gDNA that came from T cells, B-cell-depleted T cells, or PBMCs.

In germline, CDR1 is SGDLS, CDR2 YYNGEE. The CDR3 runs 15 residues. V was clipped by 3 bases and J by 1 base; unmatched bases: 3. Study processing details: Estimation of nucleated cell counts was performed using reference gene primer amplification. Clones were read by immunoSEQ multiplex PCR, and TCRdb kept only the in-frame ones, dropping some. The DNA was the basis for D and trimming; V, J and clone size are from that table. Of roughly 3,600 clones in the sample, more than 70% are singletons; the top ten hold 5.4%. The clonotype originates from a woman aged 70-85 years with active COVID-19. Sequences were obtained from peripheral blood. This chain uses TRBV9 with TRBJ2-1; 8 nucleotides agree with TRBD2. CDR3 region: CASSAAGDSYNEQFF. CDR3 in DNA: TGTGCCAGCAGCGCAGCGGGGGATTCCTACAATGAGCAGTTCTTC. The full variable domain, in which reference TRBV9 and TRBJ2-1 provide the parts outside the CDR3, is DSGVTQTPKHLITATGQRVTLRCSPRSGDLSVYWYQQSLDQGLQFLIQYYNGEERAKGNILERFSAQQFPDLHSELNLSSLELGDSALYFCASSAAGDSYNEQFFGPGTRLTVL.